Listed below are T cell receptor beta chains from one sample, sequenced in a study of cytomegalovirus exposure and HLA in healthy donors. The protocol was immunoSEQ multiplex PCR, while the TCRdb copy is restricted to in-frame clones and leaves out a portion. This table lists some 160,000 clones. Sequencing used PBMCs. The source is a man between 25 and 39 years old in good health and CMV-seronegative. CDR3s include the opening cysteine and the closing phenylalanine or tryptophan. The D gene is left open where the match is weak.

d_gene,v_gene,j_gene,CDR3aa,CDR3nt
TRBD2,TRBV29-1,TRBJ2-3,CSVSAGGGDTQYF,TGCAGCGTTTCAGCGGGAGGGGGAGATACGCAGTATTTT
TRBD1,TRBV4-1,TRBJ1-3,CASSQTAVRGPGNTIYF,TGCGCCAGCAGCCAAACCGCTGTCAGGGGGCCTGGAAACACCATATATTTT
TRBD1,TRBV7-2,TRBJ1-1,CASSTGTGTEAFF,TGTGCCAGCAGCACAGGGACAGGTACTGAAGCTTTCTTT
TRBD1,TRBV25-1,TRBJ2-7,CASTSDRGGFYEQYF,TGTGCCAGCACTTCAGACAGGGGTGGATTCTACGAGCAGTACTTC
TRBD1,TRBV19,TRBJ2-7,CASSTDRDRAYEQYF,TGTGCCAGTAGTACGGACCGGGACAGGGCCTACGAGCAGTACTTC
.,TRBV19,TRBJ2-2,CASLASAGELFF,TGTGCCAGTCTAGCTAGCGCCGGGGAGCTGTTTTTT
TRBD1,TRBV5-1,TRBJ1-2,CASSLDTNTGGYGYTF,TGCGCCAGCAGCTTGGATACAAACACAGGGGGCTATGGCTACACCTTC
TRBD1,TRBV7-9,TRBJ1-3,CASSSTWTGISSGNTIYF,TGTGCCAGCAGCTCAACCTGGACAGGTATTAGCTCTGGAAACACCATATATTTT
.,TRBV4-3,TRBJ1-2,CASSQIRENYGYTF,TGCGCCAGCAGCCAAATACGGGAAAATTATGGCTACACCTTC
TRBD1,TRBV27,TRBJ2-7,CASSMTGVYPSYEQYF,TGTGCCAGCAGTATGACAGGGGTCTACCCCTCCTACGAGCAGTACTTC
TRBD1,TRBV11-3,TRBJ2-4,CASSLGQGAKNIQYF,TGTGCCAGCAGCTTAGGACAGGGGGCCAAAAACATTCAGTACTTC
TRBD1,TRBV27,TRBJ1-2,CASSQTGAPYYGYTF,TGTGCCAGCAGTCAGACAGGGGCCCCTTACTATGGCTACACCTTC
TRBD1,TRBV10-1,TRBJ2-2,CASRGDRGELFF,TGCGCCAGCAGGGGGGACAGGGGGGAGCTGTTTTTT
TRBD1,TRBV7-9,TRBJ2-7,CASSFGTAAYEQYF,TGTGCCAGCAGCTTCGGGACAGCCGCCTACGAGCAGTACTTC
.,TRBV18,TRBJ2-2,CASSPQSTGPNTGELFF,TGTGCCAGCTCACCACAATCTACAGGACCGAACACCGGGGAGCTGTTTTTT
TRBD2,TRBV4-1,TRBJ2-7,CASSQGWGGVYEQYF,TGCGCCAGCAGCCAAGGGTGGGGGGGAGTCTACGAGCAGTACTTC
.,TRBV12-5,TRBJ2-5,CASGRLGLAPETQYF,TGTGCTAGTGGTCGTCTAGGTCTAGCTCCAGAGACCCAGTACTTC
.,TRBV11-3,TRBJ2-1,CASSSDTYNEQFF,TGTGCCAGCAGCTCAGACACCTACAATGAGCAGTTCTTC
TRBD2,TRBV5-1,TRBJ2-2,CASNPSGSSPGELFF,TGCGCCAGCAATCCAAGCGGGAGTTCCCCCGGGGAGCTGTTTTTT
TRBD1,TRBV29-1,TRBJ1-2,CSATDRGDYYGYTF,TGCAGCGCCACCGACAGGGGTGATTACTATGGCTACACCTTC
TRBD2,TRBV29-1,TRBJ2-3,CSAPWGGSAYTDTQYF,TGCAGCGCCCCCTGGGGGGGGTCGGCTTACACAGATACGCAGTATTTT
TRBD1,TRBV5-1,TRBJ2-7,CASSGYRGRGYEQYF,TGCGCCAGCAGCGGGTACAGGGGGCGCGGGTACGAGCAGTACTTC
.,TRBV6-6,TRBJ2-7,CASSDYQSSSYEQYF,TGTGCCAGCAGCGATTACCAATCGAGCTCCTACGAGCAGTACTTC
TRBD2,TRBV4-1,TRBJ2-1,CASSQTSREQFF,TGCGCCAGCAGCCAGACTAGCCGCGAGCAGTTCTTC
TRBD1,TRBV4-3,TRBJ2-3,CASSHGTAVTDTQYF,TGCGCCAGCAGCCACGGGACAGCCGTTACGGATACGCAGTATTTT
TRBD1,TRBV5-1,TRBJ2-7,CASSHDRGAPREQYF,TGCGCCAGCAGCCATGACAGGGGGGCACCTCGTGAGCAGTACTTC
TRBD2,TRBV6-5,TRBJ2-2,CASNRLADTGELFF,TGTGCCAGCAATCGACTAGCGGACACCGGGGAGCTGTTTTTT
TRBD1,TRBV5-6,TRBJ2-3,CASSLRGTGEADTQYF,TGTGCCAGCAGCCTACGAGGGACAGGGGAAGCAGATACGCAGTATTTT
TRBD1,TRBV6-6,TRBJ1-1,CASSPRTGGRNTEAFF,TGTGCCAGCAGTCCCAGGACAGGGGGCAGGAACACTGAAGCTTTCTTT
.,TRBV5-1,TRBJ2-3,CASSTRGADTQYF,TGCGCCAGCAGCACGAGAGGAGCAGATACGCAGTATTTT
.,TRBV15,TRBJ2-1,CATSRAGRGNEQFF,TGTGCCACCAGCAGAGCAGGACGGGGCAATGAGCAGTTCTTC
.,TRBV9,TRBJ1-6,CASSAGQHNSPLHF,TGTGCCAGCAGCGCGGGACAACATAATTCACCCCTCCACTTT
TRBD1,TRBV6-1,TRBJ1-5,CASSETRTGQGQPQHF,TGTGCCAGCAGTGAAACCCGGACAGGGCAGGGACAGCCCCAGCATTTT